One and the same sample provided the 28 T cell receptor beta chains below, sequenced in a study of naive and memory T cell subsets. Findings of the study overall: Possibly reflecting memory cells re-expressing CD45RA, a few larger clonotypes occurred in naive repertoires, especially CD8.

These TCRs' antigens remain unknown. Both TRBC1 and TRBC2 were covered by a beta constant-region primer of two equimolar oligonucleotides. The ligated cDNA underwent four PCR rounds using SP2 and nested alpha and beta constant-region primers. A single record per CDR3 protein comes from TCRdb applying MiXCR to the UMI-ligation and nested PCR reads. Counted here are about 100,000 distinct CDR3 sequences, around 13% occurring once; the ten biggest clones make up roughly 2.8%. Input material: naive CD8+ T cells from blood. Every receptor here comes from a human donor in good health.

This clonotype showed up many times. This rearrangement joins TRBV6-2 or TRBV6-3 to TRBJ1-5, with TRBD1 as a possible D gene (5 bases). Germline V gives CDR1 MNHEY, CDR2 SVGEGT. CDR3 length equals 15 residues. Trimming took off 0 bases at V and 6 bases at J, with 12 bases between the two ends. The DNA of the CDR3 is TGTGCCAGCAGTTACTCAGCCGGGGGAGGTCAGCCCCAGCATTTT. Its translation is CASSYSAGGGQPQHF.

This clonotype was seen repeatedly, ten times or more. The chain uses TRBV29-1 and TRBJ1-3, with D unclear. The ends were cut back, 0 bases at V and 1 base at J, with 19 bases in the middle. The germline V gene encodes CDR1 SQVTM and CDR2 ANQGSEA. CDR3 size: 18 residues. The CDR3 protein is CSVEEEPYRGPSGNTIYF. CDR3 DNA sequence: TGCAGCGTTGAAGAAGAACCCTACAGAGGACCTTCTGGAAACACCATATATTTT.

This clonotype appeared a few times. The chain uses TRBV6-1 and TRBJ2-7; 10 bases match TRBD2. The trim removed 4 bases at V and 0 bases at J, leaving 0 bases unmatched. Germline CDR1 is MNHNS and CDR2 is SASEGT. This CDR3 spans 14 amino acids. The CDR3 nucleotides are TGTGCCAGCAGTGCTAGCGGGAGCTCCTACGAGCAGTACTTC. Translated, it gives CASSASGSSYEQYF.

This chain uses TRBV27 with TRBJ1-6; unclear D gene. Per the germline V gene, CDR1 is MNHEY and CDR2 is SMNVEV (reference sequence). Trimming stripped 6 bases from V and 7 bases from J, with 10 bases between. This CDR3 spans 13 amino acids. CDR3 sequence: CASRIDLNSPLHF. The CDR3 DNA is TGTGCCAGCAGGATTGACCTAAATTCACCCCTCCACTTT.

This sequence joins TRBV12-5 and TRBJ1-1; perhaps TRBD1 as D (5 bases). V lost 2 bases and J 6 bases, leaving 7 bases between the germline ends. CDR3 length equals 12 residues. The germline gives CDR1 LGHNT, CDR2 FRNRAP. The CDR3 sequence is CASGLLGAEAFF. The CDR3 region has the DNA TGTGCTAGTGGTTTGTTGGGGGCTGAAGCTTTCTTT.

This clonotype was picked up many times. The chain combines TRBV18 with TRBJ2-3; D is ambiguous. With 8 bases removed from V and 0 bases from J, the gap between germline ends came to 18 bases. CDR1 and CDR2 from the germline V gene are KGHSH and LQKENI. CDR3 length: 16 residues. CDR3 bases: TGTGCCAGCAGCCTGGTATCGGCGACTAGCACAGATACGCAGTATTTT. Amino acid sequence: CASSLVSATSTDTQYF.

The gene calls are TRBV27 and TRBJ2-1; the match to TRBD2 covers 9 bases. V trimming: 6 bases; J trimming: 6 bases; junction bases outside the gene matches: 9. CDR1 is MNHEY, CDR2 SMNVEV, per germline (reference sequence). The CDR3 length is 15 residues. CDR3 in amino acids: CASSIIAGVGNEQFF. DNA of the CDR3: TGTGCCAGCAGCATTATAGCGGGAGTAGGCAATGAGCAGTTCTTC.

This clonotype has at least ten counts. V and J are TRBV20-1 and TRBJ2-3; 8 nucleotides match TRBD2. The CDR3 has 17 residues. CDR1 and CDR2 from the germline V gene are DFQATT and SNEGSKA (reference sequence). V gave up 2 bases and J gave up 6 bases; unmatched junction bases: 16. Written as DNA, the CDR3 is TGCAGTGCTAGACGGGCTAGCGGGTCCCGGGCTGGGGATACGCAGTATTTT. It translates to CSARRASGSRAGDTQYF.

This clonotype was found many times. This chain connects TRBV20-1 to TRBJ2-1; D not resolved. V was cut by 1 base and J by 7 bases, with 5 bases left in between. Per the germline V gene, CDR1 is DFQATT and CDR2 is SNEGSKA (reference sequence). The CDR3 is 11 amino acids. CDR3 in DNA: TGCAGTGCTAGAGGGTCGAATGAGCAGTTCTTC. It is translated as CSARGSNEQFF.

CDR3 protein: CASSLVLAAYEQYF. In DNA form, the CDR3 reads TGTGCCAGCAGTTTAGTACTAGCCGCCTACGAGCAGTACTTC. The rearrangement joins TRBV12-3 or TRBV12-4 to TRBJ2-7; TRBD2 is a possible D gene (6 bases). V gave up 1 base and J gave up 2 bases, with 9 bases separating them. The CDR3 loop spans 14 amino acids.

The sample holds one count of this clonotype. The gene calls are TRBV25-1 and TRBJ2-7; a possible D gene is TRBD2 (5 bases). Trimming cost V 7 bases and J 5 bases, with 9 bases left between them. The germline gives CDR1 MGHDK, CDR2 SYGVNS. CDR3 length equals 11 residues. This CDR3 reads CASKLAHEQYF. CDR3 DNA: TGTGCCAGCAAGCTAGCCCACGAGCAGTACTTC.

This clonotype was recorded at least ten times. CDR3 coding DNA: TGTGCCAGCTCACCCGGACGGAGGCCCGCAACTAATGAAAAACTGTTTTTT. The encoded protein is CASSPGRRPATNEKLFF. V usage is TRBV18 and J usage is TRBJ1-4; D not certain. From germline, CDR1 is KGHSH and CDR2 LQKENI. The V gene lost 3 bases and the J gene lost 0 bases, with 14 bases spanning the gap. This CDR3 is 17 amino acids long.

There are a few counts of this clonotype. The rearrangement uses TRBV29-1 and TRBJ2-5; possibly TRBD1 for D (6 bases). The germline V gene has CDR1 SQVTM and CDR2 ANQGSEA. CDR3 length: 13 amino acids. Trimming stripped 2 bases from V and 4 bases from J, with 11 bases between. Here the CDR3 DNA reads TGCAGCGTTGAATGGGGGCTAGGAGAGACCCAGTACTTC. Translation gives CSVEWGLGETQYF.

This clonotype was detected a few times. The chain has TRBV20-1 and TRBJ2-1; D unclear. V lost 0 bases and J 9 bases, leaving 18 bases between the germline ends. The CDR3 sequence is 15 residues long. Germline CDR1 and CDR2: DFQATT and SNEGSKA (reference sequence). Written as DNA, the CDR3 is TGCAGTGCTAGAGATCAGGCTAGGATTGGCAGTGAGCAGTTCTTC. Translating gives CSARDQARIGSEQFF.

The chain joins TRBV9 to TRBJ1-6, with D possibly TRBD1 on 6 matching bases. The CDR3 is 15 residues long. V lost 4 bases and J lost 7, with 15 bases in between. CDR1 and CDR2 (germline): SGDLS, YYNGEE. The CDR3 coding sequence is TGTGCCAGCAGCCCCTCCGGGGGGGGCAATTCACCCCTCCACTTT. It specifies CASSPSGGGNSPLHF.

This clonotype occurred a few times. The chain has TRBV4-3 and TRBJ2-2; the D gene is possibly TRBD2 (5 bases). V was pared by 0 bases and J by 7 bases, with 18 bases between. CDR1 and CDR2 from the germline V gene are LGHNA and YSLEER. This CDR3 comprises 17 residues. The CDR3 loop is CASSQDLAIEGRGELFF. The CDR3 coding sequence is TGCGCCAGCAGCCAAGATCTGGCTATTGAGGGCCGCGGGGAGCTGTTTTTT.

The chain employs TRBV5-6 and TRBJ1-2, with D maybe TRBD1 (6 bases). The germline V gene has CDR1 SGHDT and CDR2 YYEEEE. The V end was cut by 1 base, the J end by 6 bases, with 19 bases between. The CDR3 runs 16 residues. In DNA form, the CDR3 reads TGTGCCAGCAGCTTGTACAATGAAGGGGGAATGAATGGCTACACCTTC. Residues: CASSLYNEGGMNGYTF.

The J gene is TRBJ2-5, the V gene TRBV12-3 or TRBV12-4, with TRBD2 matching 8 bases. The CDR3 has 14 residues. The J segment lost 3 bases and the V segment lost 2 bases, leaving 2 bases of the junction unmatched. The CDR3 DNA sequence: TGTGCCAGCAGTTTAAGGCGGGGGGAAGAGACCCAGTACTTC. It specifies CASSLRRGEETQYF.

In this sample, this clonotype turned up many times. The chain combines TRBV14 with TRBJ1-6; perhaps TRBD1 as D (6 bases). Germline values: CDR1 SGHDN, CDR2 FVKESK. This CDR3 spans 14 amino acids. V dropped 4 bases and J dropped 9 bases, with 13 bases sitting between them. The CDR3 loop reads CASSPTGSGSPLHF. The DNA for the CDR3 is TGTGCCAGCAGCCCCACAGGGTCCGGTTCACCCCTCCACTTT.

This clonotype was counted only a few times. The chain has TRBV7-9 and TRBJ2-2; D unclear. Germline V CDR1 and CDR2: SEHNR, FQNEAQ (reference sequence). The V end lost 4 bases, the J end lost 3 bases, and 3 bases lay between the germline ends. This CDR3 has 12 residues. Here the CDR3 DNA reads TGTGCCAGCAGCTGGGACACCGGGGAGCTGTTTTTT. Protein: CASSWDTGELFF.

This clonotype came up a few times. CDR3 loop: CASSSLGGRGYTF. The CDR3 DNA sequence: TGTGCCAGCAGTTCCTTGGGAGGGAGAGGCTACACCTTC. This chain connects TRBV27 to TRBJ1-2; D not certain. Deletions cut 4 bases from V and 8 bases from J, with 14 bases between. CDR1 is MNHEY, CDR2 SMNVEV, per germline (reference sequence). CDR3 length: 13 residues.

This clonotype was counted at least ten times. The CDR3 spells CSASSADTQYF. In DNA form, the CDR3 reads TGCAGTGCTAGTAGCGCAGATACGCAGTATTTT. The chain employs TRBV20-1 and TRBJ2-3, with D possibly matching TRBD2 (5 bases). The CDR3 is 11 residues long. Per the germline V gene, CDR1 is DFQATT and CDR2 is SNEGSKA (reference sequence). The V end lost 3 bases, the J end lost 4 bases, and 5 bases lay between the germline ends.

This clonotype was seen a few times. This chain uses TRBV6-2 or TRBV6-3 with TRBJ2-1; 10 bases line up with TRBD2. V lost 8 bases, J lost 9 bases, and 1 base stayed unmatched. The germline CDR1 and CDR2 sequences are MNHEY and SVGEGT. CDR3 length equals 11 residues. Here the CDR3 reads CASLAGVEQFF. The CDR3 DNA reads TGTGCCAGCCTAGCGGGGGTTGAGCAGTTCTTC.

The chain couples TRBV12-3 or TRBV12-4 to TRBJ2-7; D call uncertain. The CDR3 is 15 amino acids. Trimming removed 3 bases at V and 2 bases at J, with 14 bases between. Written as DNA, the CDR3 is TGTGCCAGCAGTTTTAGCCACCGCCCGACCTACGAGCAGTACTTC. Translating it yields CASSFSHRPTYEQYF.

This clonotype was seen at least ten times. This chain links TRBV25-1 with TRBJ2-1; the D gene is possibly TRBD2 (6 bases). The ends were cut back, 4 bases at V and 6 bases at J, with 16 bases in the middle. In germline, CDR1 is MGHDK, CDR2 SYGVNS. There are 15 residues in the CDR3. CDR3 protein: CASSVRGWKGNEQFF. The DNA of the CDR3 is TGTGCCAGCAGTGTCCGGGGGTGGAAAGGCAATGAGCAGTTCTTC. The full variable domain, in which reference TRBV25-1 and TRBJ2-1 provide the parts outside the CDR3, is EADIYQTPRYLVIGTGKKITLECSQTMGHDKMYWYQQDPGMELHLIHYSYGVNSTEKGDLSSESTVSRIRTEHFPLTLESARPSHTSQYLCASSVRGWKGNEQFFGPGTRLTVL.

This clonotype was counted many times. J is TRBJ1-1 and V is TRBV7-2, with D hard to call. The CDR3 has 11 amino acids. Germline V gives CDR1 SGHTA, CDR2 FQGNSA. V dropped 5 bases and J dropped 11 bases, with 12 bases sitting between them. As DNA, the CDR3 is TGTGCCAGCAGCCTACACGCCGGGGCTTTCTTT. Translated, it gives CASSLHAGAFF.

Ten or more counts support this clonotype. The genes are TRBV12-3 or TRBV12-4 and TRBJ1-1; 7 bases map to TRBD1. The CDR3 is made up of 13 amino acids. V shed 4 bases and J 4 bases; nucleotides not matched to a gene: 3. CDR3 amino acids: CASSYQGGTEAFF. In DNA, the CDR3 is TGTGCCAGCAGTTATCAGGGGGGCACTGAAGCTTTCTTT.

The genes are TRBV20-1 and TRBJ2-3, with D uncertain. Germline CDR1 is DFQATT and CDR2 is SNEGSKA (reference sequence). The ends were cut back, 0 bases at V and 0 bases at J, with 10 bases in the middle. The CDR3 loop spans 15 amino acids. CDR3 nucleotides: TGCAGTGCTAGAGATCTGCTTCCGAGCACAGATACGCAGTATTTT. Its translation: CSARDLLPSTDTQYF.